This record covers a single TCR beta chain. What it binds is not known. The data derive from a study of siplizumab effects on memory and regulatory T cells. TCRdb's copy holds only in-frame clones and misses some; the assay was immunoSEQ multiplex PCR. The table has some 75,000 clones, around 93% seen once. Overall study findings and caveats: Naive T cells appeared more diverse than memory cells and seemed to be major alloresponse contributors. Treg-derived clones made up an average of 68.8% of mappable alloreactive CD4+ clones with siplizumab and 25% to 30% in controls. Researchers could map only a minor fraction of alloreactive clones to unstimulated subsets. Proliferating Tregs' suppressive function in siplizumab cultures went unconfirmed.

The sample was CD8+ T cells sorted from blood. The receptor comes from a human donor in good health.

This CDR3 is CASSVPVAGGPSNEQFF. The CDR3 DNA sequence: TGTGCCAGCAGCGTCCCCGTAGCGGGGGGGCCGAGTAATGAGCAGTTCTTC. The V call is TRBV9, the J call TRBJ2-1, with 11 bases that match TRBD2. Trimming at V came to 2 bases and at J to 7 bases, leaving 11 bases not matched to a gene. Germline V gene data show CDR1 as SGDLS and CDR2 as YYNGEE. The CDR3 totals 17 residues.